This T cell receptor (beta chain) was recovered during a study of response to subunit inactivated influenza vaccine. Overall study results and limits: Few additional T cells are recruited per seasonal influenza vaccination, authors suggested.

TCRdb re-derived calls from the RT-PCR reads in MiXCR, one entry per CDR3 protein. The sample carries roughly 700,000 distinct CDR3 sequences, approximately 15% recorded once. Comment on this clonotype: The antigen is unknown.

CDR1 and CDR2 from the germline V gene are SGHTA and FQGNSA. CDR3 length equals 14 residues. V shed 4 bases and J shed 8 bases, with 15 bases lying between them. Sample: PBMCs from blood, taken about 11 days after vaccination. The chain has TRBV7-2 and TRBJ2-1; D is tentatively TRBD1 or TRBD2 (5 bases each). This receptor was identified in a man aged 45-65 years who received an inactivated influenza vaccine. As DNA, the CDR3 is TGTGCCAGCAGCTGGAACCGGGGCCGCGATGAGCAGTTCTTC. Translated, it gives CASSWNRGRDEQFF. Full variable domain (missing parts from reference TRBV7-2 and TRBJ2-1): GAGVSQSPSNKVTEKGKDVELRCDPISGHTALYWYRQSLGQGLEFLIYFQGNSAPDKSGLPSDRFSAERTGGSVSTLTIQRTQQEDSAVYLCASSWNRGRDEQFFGPGTRLTVL.